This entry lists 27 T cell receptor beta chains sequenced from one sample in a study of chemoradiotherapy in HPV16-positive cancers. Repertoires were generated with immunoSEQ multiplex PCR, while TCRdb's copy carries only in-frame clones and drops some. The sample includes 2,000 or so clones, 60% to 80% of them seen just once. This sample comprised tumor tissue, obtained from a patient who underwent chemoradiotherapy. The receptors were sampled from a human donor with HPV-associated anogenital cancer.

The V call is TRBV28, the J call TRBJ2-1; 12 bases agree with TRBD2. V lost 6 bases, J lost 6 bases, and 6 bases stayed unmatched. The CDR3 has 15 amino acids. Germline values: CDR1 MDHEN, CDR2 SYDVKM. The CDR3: CASSPGLAGLNEQFF. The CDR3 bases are TGTGCCAGCAGCCCCGGACTAGCGGGACTCAATGAGCAGTTCTTC. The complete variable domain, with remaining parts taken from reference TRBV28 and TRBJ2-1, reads DVKVTQSSRYLVKRTGEKVFLECVQDMDHENMFWYRQDPGLGLRLIYFSYDVKMKEKGDIPEGYSVSREKKERFSLILESASTNQTSMYLCASSPGLAGLNEQFFGPGTRLTVL.

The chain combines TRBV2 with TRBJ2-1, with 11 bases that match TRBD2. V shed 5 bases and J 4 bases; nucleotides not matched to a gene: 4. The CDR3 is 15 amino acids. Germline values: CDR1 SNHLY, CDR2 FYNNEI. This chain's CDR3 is CASSLRLAGYNEQFF. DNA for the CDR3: TGTGCCAGCAGTCTCCGACTAGCGGGGTACAATGAGCAGTTCTTC. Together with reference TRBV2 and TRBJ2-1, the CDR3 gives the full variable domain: EPEVTQTPSHQVTQMGQEVILRCVPISNHLYFYWYRQILGQKVEFLVSFYNNEISEKSEIFDDQFSVERPDGSNFTLKIRSTKLEDSAMYFCASSLRLAGYNEQFFGPGTRLTVL.

The CDR3 protein is CASSQVEVACFSYNEQFF. In DNA, the CDR3 is TGCGCCAGCAGCCAAGTGGAGGTGGCGTGCTTCTCCTACAATGAGCAGTTCTTC. The V and J genes are TRBV4-3 and TRBJ2-1; TRBD2 might be the D (5 bases). Deletions cut 1 base from V and 0 bases from J, with 16 bases between. The V gene's germline CDR1 is LGHNA and CDR2 YSLEER. The CDR3 runs to 18 residues.

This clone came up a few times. In DNA, the CDR3 is TGTGCCAGCAGCGACCTCCAAGGGGGCGAGCAGTACTTC. This gives the protein CASSDLQGGEQYF. The chain carries TRBV13 and TRBJ2-7, with a weak D call TRBD1 (6 bases). This CDR3 region has 13 residues. The germline V gene has CDR1 PRHDT and CDR2 FYEKMQ (reference sequence). Trimming pared 5 bases from V and 6 bases from J, leaving 14 bases between.

CDR3 in DNA: TGTGCCAGCAGCCAAAAACTTGGGCGTCGAGAGACCCAGTACTTC. It codes for CASSQKLGRRETQYF. This sequence joins TRBV14 and TRBJ2-5; unclear D gene. The ends were cut back, 2 bases at V and 4 bases at J, with 14 bases in the middle. The CDR3 totals 15 residues. The germline V gene encodes CDR1 SGHDN and CDR2 FVKESK.

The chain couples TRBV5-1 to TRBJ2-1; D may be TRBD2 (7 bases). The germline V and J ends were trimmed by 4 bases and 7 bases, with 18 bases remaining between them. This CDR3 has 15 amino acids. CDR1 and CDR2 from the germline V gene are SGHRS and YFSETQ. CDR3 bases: TGCGCCAGCAGCATACCTAGGGGGGGGATGAATGAGCAGTTCTTC. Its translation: CASSIPRGGMNEQFF.

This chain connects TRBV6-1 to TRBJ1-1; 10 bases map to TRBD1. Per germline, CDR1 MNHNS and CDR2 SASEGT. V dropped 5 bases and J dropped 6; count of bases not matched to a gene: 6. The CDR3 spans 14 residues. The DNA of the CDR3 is TGTGCCAGCAGTTGGACAGGGGGGGAATCTGAAGCTTTCTTT. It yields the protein CASSWTGGESEAFF.

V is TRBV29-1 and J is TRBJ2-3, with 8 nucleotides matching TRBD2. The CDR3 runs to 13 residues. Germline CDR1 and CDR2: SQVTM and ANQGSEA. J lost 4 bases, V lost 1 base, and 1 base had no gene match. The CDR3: CSVEAGGSDTQYF. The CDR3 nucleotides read TGCAGCGTTGAAGCGGGAGGGTCAGATACGCAGTATTTT.

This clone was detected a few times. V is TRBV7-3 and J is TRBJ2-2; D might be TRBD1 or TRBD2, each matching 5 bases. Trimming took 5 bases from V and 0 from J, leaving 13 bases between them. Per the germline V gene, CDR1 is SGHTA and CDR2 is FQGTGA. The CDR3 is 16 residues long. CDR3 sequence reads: CASSLGTGPNTGELFF. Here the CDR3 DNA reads TGTGCCAGCAGCCTCGGGACGGGGCCGAACACCGGGGAGCTGTTTTTT.

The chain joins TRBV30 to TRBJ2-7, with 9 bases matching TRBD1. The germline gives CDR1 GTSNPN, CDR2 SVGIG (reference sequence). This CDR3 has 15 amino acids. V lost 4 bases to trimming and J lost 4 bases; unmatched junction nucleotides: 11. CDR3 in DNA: TGTGCCTGGATGGGGACAGGGATCGGCTCTTACGAGCAGTACTTC. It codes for CAWMGTGIGSYEQYF.

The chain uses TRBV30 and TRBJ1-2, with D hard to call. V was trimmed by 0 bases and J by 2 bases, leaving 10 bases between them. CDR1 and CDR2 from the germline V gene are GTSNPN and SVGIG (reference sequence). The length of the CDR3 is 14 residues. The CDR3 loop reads CAWSVSTQNYGYTF. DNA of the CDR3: TGTGCCTGGAGTGTATCAACGCAAAACTATGGCTACACCTTC.

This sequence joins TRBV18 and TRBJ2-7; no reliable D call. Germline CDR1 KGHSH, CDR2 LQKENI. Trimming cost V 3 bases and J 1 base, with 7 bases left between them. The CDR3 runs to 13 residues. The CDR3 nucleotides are TGTGCCAGCTCACCCCCCTCATCCTACGAGCAGTACTTC. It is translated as CASSPPSSYEQYF.

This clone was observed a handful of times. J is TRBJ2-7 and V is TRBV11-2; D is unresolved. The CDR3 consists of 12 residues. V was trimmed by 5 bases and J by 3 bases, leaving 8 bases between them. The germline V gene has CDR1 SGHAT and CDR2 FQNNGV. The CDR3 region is CASSTISYEQYF. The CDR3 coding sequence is TGTGCCAGCAGCACCATTAGCTACGAGCAGTACTTC. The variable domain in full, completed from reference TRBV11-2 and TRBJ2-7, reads EAGVAQSPRYKIIEKRQSVAFWCNPISGHATLYWYQQILGQGPKLLIQFQNNGVVDDSQLPKDRFSAERLKGVDSTLKIQPAKLEDSAVYLCASSTISYEQYFGPGTRLTVT.

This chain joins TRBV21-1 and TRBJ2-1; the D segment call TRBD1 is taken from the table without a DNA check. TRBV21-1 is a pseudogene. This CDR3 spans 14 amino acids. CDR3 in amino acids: CASRGTSTYNEQFF. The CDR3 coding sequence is TGTGCCAGCAGGGGGACAAGTACATACAATGAGCAGTTCTTC.

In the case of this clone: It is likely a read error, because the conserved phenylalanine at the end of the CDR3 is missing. The CDR3 nucleotides read TGTGCCAGCAGAACCGGGACAGAGATCCACGAGCAGTACTCC. It translates to CASRTGTEIHEQYS. This chain links TRBV28 with TRBJ2-7, with 7 bases fitting TRBD1. CDR3 length equals 14 residues. V was clipped by 6 bases and J by 5 bases; unmatched bases: 10. Germline V gives CDR1 MDHEN, CDR2 SYDVKM.

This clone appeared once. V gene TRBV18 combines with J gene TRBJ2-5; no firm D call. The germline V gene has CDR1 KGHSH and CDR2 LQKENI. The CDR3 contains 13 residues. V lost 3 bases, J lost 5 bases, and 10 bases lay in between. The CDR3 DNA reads TGTGCCAGCTCACCCGAGCTCGGGGAGACCCAGTACTTC. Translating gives CASSPELGETQYF. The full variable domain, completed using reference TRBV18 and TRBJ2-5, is NAGVMQNPRHLVRRRGQEARLRCSPMKGHSHVYWYRQLPEEGLKFMVYLQKENIIDESGMPKERFSAEFPKEGPSILRIQQVVRGDSAAYFCASSPELGETQYFGPGTRLLVL.

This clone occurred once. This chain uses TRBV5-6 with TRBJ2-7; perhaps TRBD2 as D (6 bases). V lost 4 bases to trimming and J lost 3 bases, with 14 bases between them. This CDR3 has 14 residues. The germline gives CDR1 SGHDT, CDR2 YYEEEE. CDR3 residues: CASSGRPGLYEQYF. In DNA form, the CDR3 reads TGTGCCAGCAGCGGAAGACCGGGACTCTACGAGCAGTACTTC. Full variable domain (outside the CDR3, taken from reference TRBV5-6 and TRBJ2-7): DAGVTQSPTHLIKTRGQQVTLRCSPKSGHDTVSWYQQALGQGPQFIFQYYEEEERQRGNFPDRFSGHQFPNYSSELNVNALLLGDSALYLCASSGRPGLYEQYFGPGTRLTVT.

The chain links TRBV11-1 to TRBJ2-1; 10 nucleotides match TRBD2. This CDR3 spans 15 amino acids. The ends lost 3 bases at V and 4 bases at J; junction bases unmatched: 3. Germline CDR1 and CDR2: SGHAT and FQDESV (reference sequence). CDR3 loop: CASSLASGSYNEQFF. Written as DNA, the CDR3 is TGTGCCAGCAGCTTGGCTAGCGGGAGTTACAATGAGCAGTTCTTC.

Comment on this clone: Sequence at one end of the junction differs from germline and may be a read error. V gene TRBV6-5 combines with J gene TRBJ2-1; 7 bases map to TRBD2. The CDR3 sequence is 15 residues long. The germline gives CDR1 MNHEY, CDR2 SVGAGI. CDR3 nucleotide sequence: TGTGCCAGCAGTCACAGCGGGATCTCCTGCAATGAGCAGTTCTTC. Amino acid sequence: CASSHSGISCNEQFF.

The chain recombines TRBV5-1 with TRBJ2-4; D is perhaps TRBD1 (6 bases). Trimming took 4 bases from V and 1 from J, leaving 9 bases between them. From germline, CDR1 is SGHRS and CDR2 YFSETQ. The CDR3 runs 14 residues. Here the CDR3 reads CASSPDRAKNIQYF. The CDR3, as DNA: TGCGCCAGCAGCCCCGACAGGGCCAAAAACATTCAGTACTTC.

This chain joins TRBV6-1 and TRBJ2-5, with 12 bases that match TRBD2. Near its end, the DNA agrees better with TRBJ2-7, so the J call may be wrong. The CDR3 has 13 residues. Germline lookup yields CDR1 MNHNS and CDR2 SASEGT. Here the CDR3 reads CATRTSGVYEQYF. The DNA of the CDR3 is TGTGCCACACGGACTAGCGGGGTCTACGAGCAGTACTTC.

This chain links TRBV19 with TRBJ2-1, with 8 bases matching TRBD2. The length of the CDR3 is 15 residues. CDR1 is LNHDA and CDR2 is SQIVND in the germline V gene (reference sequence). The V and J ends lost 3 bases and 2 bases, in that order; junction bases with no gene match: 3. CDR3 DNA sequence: TGTGCCAGTAGTATCGGGGGGGCTGCCTACAATGAGCAGTTCTTC. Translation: CASSIGGAAYNEQFF.

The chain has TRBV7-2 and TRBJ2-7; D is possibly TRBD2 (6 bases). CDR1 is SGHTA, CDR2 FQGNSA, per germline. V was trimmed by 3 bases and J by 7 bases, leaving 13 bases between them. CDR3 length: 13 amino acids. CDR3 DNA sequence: TGTGCCAGCAGCTTGTTGGTGGGAGGTGAGCAGTACTTC. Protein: CASSLLVGGEQYF.

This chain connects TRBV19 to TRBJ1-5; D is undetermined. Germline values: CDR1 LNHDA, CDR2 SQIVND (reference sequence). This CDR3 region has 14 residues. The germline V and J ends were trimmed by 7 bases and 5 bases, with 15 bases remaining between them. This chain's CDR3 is CASTMGGRDQPQHF. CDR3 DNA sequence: TGTGCCAGTACCATGGGAGGTCGTGATCAGCCCCAGCATTTT. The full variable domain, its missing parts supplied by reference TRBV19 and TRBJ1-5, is DGGITQSPKYLFRKEGQNVTLSCEQNLNHDAMYWYRQDPGQGLRLIYYSQIVNDFQKGDIAEGYSVSREKKESFPLTVTSAQKNPTAFYLCASTMGGRDQPQHFGDGTRLSIL.

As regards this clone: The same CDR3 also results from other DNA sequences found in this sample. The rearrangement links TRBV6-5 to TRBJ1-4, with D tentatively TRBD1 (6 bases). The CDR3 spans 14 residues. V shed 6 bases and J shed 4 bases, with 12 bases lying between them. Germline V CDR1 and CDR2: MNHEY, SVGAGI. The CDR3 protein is CASSSGQHNEKLFF. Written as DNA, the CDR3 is TGTGCCAGCAGCTCCGGACAGCATAATGAAAAACTGTTTTTT.

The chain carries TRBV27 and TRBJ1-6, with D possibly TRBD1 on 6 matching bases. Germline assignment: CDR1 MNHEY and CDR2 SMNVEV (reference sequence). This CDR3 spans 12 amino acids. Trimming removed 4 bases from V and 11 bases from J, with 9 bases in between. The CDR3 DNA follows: TGTGCCAGCAGTTCCCCAGGGGCACCCCTCCACTTT. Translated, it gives CASSSPGAPLHF.

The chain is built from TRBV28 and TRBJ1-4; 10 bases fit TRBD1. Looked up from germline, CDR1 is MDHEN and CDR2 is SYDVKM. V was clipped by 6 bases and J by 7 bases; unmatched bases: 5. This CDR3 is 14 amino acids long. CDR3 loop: CASSFGQGGEKLFF. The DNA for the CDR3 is TGTGCCAGCAGCTTCGGACAGGGGGGTGAAAAACTGTTTTTT.